This T cell receptor beta chain was profiled in a study of OX40 agonist ivuxolimab in advanced cancers. Blood sampling took place at baseline, cycle 4 day 1, and cycle 7 day 1. Overall study findings and caveats: Dosing at 0.1 to 3.0 mg/kg was accompanied by clonal expansion of CD4+ and CD8+ blood T cells by week 6.

The assay was immunoSEQ multiplex PCR, and TCRdb's table has in-frame clones only and misses some. The table records about 60,000 clones, about 83% of them present only once. Notes on this clone: Its specificity is unknown.

The material sequenced was CD4+ or CD8+ T cells sorted from blood, taken in a trial of the OX40 agonist ivuxolimab. This receptor was taken from an adult with an advanced solid tumor such as melanoma, head and neck, liver or kidney cancer.

The CDR3 loop reads CASSAEGGGYEQFF. The CDR3 region has the DNA TGTGCCAGCAGTGCTGAGGGAGGGGGGTATGAGCAGTTCTTC. J is TRBJ2-1 and V is TRBV6-4; TRBD2 might be the D (7 bases). The length of the CDR3 is 14 residues. Germline V gives CDR1 MRHNA, CDR2 SNTAGT. Trimming removed 4 bases at V and 8 bases at J, with 15 bases between.